The 21 T cell receptor beta chains given below trace back to one sample, sequenced in a study of T cell repertoires in cytomegalovirus infection. One entry per CDR3 protein results from TCRdb running MiXCR on the reads. The sample carries roughly 230,000 distinct CDR3 sequences, 6% to 8% recorded once. Sequencing was carried out using PBMCs. These receptors were taken from a human donor in good health (CMV status not recorded). Some clones in this sample may be carry-over from other donors' samples.

This clonotype appeared many times. One end of the junction fails to match germline, which may point to a read error. The chain has TRBV5-1 and TRBJ2-5, with D unresolved. This CDR3 has 14 amino acids. Per germline, CDR1 SGHRS and CDR2 YFSETQ. In DNA form, the CDR3 reads TGCGCCAGCAGCTTTCGAACGACCCAAAAGACCCAGTACTTC. Its protein is CASSFRTTQKTQYF.

Many counts were recorded for this clonotype. The genes are TRBV7-2 and TRBJ1-2; 10 bases line up with TRBD1. The CDR3 extends over 16 amino acids. Trimming cost V 2 bases and J 8 bases; bases outside gene matches: 11. CDR1 and CDR2 from the germline V gene are SGHTA and FQGNSA. The CDR3 nucleotides are TGTGCCAGCAGCTTAACGACGGGACAGGGGATACGAGGCTACACCTTC. It codes for CASSLTTGQGIRGYTF.

This clonotype was counted many times. The chain uses TRBV7-9 and TRBJ1-3; maybe TRBD1 (5 bases). This CDR3 region has 15 residues. Germline CDR1 SEHNR, CDR2 FQNEAQ (reference sequence). The germline V and J ends were trimmed by 1 base and 3 bases, with 10 bases remaining between them. CDR3 sequence reads: CASSLDRSLGNTIYF. CDR3 coding DNA: TGTGCCAGCAGCTTAGACAGGAGCCTTGGAAACACCATATATTTT.

This clonotype was counted ten times or more. This chain connects TRBV7-2 to TRBJ1-2; D ambiguous. Germline assignment: CDR1 SGHTA and CDR2 FQGNSA. The CDR3 has 13 amino acids. Trimming took off 5 bases at V and 4 bases at J, with 11 bases between the two ends. CDR3 coding DNA: TGTGCCAGCAGCAGAACTCCGTTCTATGGCTACACCTTC. Translated, it gives CASSRTPFYGYTF.

Points on this clonotype: A read error may explain this, as a much larger clone is one base away. The chain couples TRBV25-1 to TRBJ2-1; TRBD1 is a possible D gene (8 bases). The CDR3 runs to 14 residues. The ends were cut back, 6 bases at V and 7 bases at J, with 16 bases in the middle. The germline V gene has CDR1 MGHDK and CDR2 SYGVNS. CDR3 bases: TGTGCCAGCAGAGTGGGGGGGACAGGTAATGAGCAGTTCTTC. Residues: CASRVGGTGNEQFF.

This clonotype was picked up many times. V and J are TRBV7-2 and TRBJ2-5; 9 nucleotides line up with TRBD2. Germline V gives CDR1 SGHTA, CDR2 FQGNSA. V was clipped by 5 bases and J by 2 bases; unmatched bases: 6. The CDR3 contains 15 residues. CDR3 in amino acids: CASSPRTSGQETQYF. The CDR3 coding sequence is TGTGCCAGCAGCCCGAGAACTAGCGGGCAAGAGACCCAGTACTTC. The whole variable domain, remainder taken from reference TRBV7-2 and TRBJ2-5, is GAGVSQSPSNKVTEKGKDVELRCDPISGHTALYWYRQSLGQGLEFLIYFQGNSAPDKSGLPSDRFSAERTGGSVSTLTIQRTQQEDSAVYLCASSPRTSGQETQYFGPGTRLLVL.

This clonotype has a count of ten or more. V gene TRBV28 combines with J gene TRBJ1-1; D ambiguous. Germline lookup yields CDR1 MDHEN and CDR2 SYDVKM. The CDR3 is 13 amino acids. Trimming left V 8 bases short and J 6 bases short, with 16 bases between. CDR3 in DNA: TGTGCCAGCCTCTGGGGAGGCCGAGCTGAAGCTTTCTTT. As protein: CASLWGGRAEAFF.

This clonotype was seen many times. The chain employs TRBV11-2 and TRBJ1-4; D gene unclear. The CDR3 length is 15 residues. Between the trimmed V and J ends, which lost 5 bases and 1 base, there was a span of 11 bases. From germline, CDR1 is SGHAT and CDR2 FQNNGV. CDR3 in DNA: TGTGCCAGCAGCCCGTCGACGGGAACTAATGAAAAACTGTTTTTT. This sequence encodes CASSPSTGTNEKLFF. Filled out from reference TRBV11-2 and TRBJ1-4, the complete variable domain reads EAGVAQSPRYKIIEKRQSVAFWCNPISGHATLYWYQQILGQGPKLLIQFQNNGVVDDSQLPKDRFSAERLKGVDSTLKIQPAKLEDSAVYLCASSPSTGTNEKLFFGSGTQLSVL.

This clonotype was detected many times. The chain combines TRBV6-2 or TRBV6-3 with TRBJ1-5; no firm D call. Germline assignment: CDR1 MNHEY and CDR2 SVGEGT. The CDR3 spans 16 residues. Trimming cost V 10 bases and J 0 bases, with 19 bases left between them. Here the CDR3 reads CATRETRQYSNQPQHF. The CDR3 DNA follows: TGTGCCACCAGAGAAACCAGGCAATATAGCAATCAGCCCCAGCATTTT.

This clonotype has a count of ten or more. The V and J genes are TRBV7-9 and TRBJ2-1; D gene unclear. CDR1 is SEHNR, CDR2 FQNEAQ, per germline (reference sequence). The CDR3 sequence is 15 residues long. V lost 5 bases and J lost 5, with 16 bases in between. The CDR3 is CASSRAEIVHNEQFF. CDR3 coding DNA: TGTGCCAGCAGCCGGGCGGAGATAGTCCACAATGAGCAGTTCTTC.

V gene TRBV20-1 combines with J gene TRBJ2-7; 7 bases fit TRBD2. The trim removed 1 base at V and 3 bases at J, leaving 3 bases unmatched. The CDR3 length is 13 residues. The germline V gene has CDR1 DFQATT and CDR2 SNEGSKA (reference sequence). CDR3 residues: CSARAGGVYEQYF. DNA of the CDR3: TGCAGTGCTAGAGCGGGGGGAGTCTACGAGCAGTACTTC.

This clonotype was observed at least ten times. V is TRBV5-5 and J is TRBJ1-2, with D unresolved. Germline lookup yields CDR1 SGHKS and CDR2 YYEKEE (reference sequence). The CDR3 has 14 amino acids. Between the trimmed V and J ends, which lost 4 bases and 1 base, there was a span of 11 bases. CDR3 region: CASSRDGFNYGYTF. In DNA form, the CDR3 reads TGTGCCAGCAGCCGCGACGGTTTTAACTATGGCTACACCTTC.

This clonotype showed up just once. This chain links TRBV6-5 with TRBJ1-4; perhaps TRBD1 as D (5 bases). Between the trimmed V and J ends, which lost 8 bases and 4 bases, there was a span of 14 bases. This CDR3 has 14 amino acids. Germline V gene sequence: CDR1 MNHEY, CDR2 SVGAGI. The CDR3 is CASGRDGHNEKLFF. CDR3 coding DNA: TGTGCCAGCGGCAGGGACGGCCATAATGAAAAACTGTTTTTT.

This clonotype appeared once. Possible read error: a much larger clone is one base away. This chain links TRBV20-1 with TRBJ2-2, with 8 bases aligning to TRBD1. This CDR3 has 15 amino acids. V gave up 8 bases and J gave up 1 base; unmatched junction bases: 9. Per germline, CDR1 DFQATT and CDR2 SNEGSKA (reference sequence). The CDR3 nucleotides are TGCAGTACTCCACAGGACAGGGAGAACACCGGGGAGCTGTTTTTT. Translated, it gives CSTPQDRENTGELFF.

The V gene is TRBV2, the J gene TRBJ1-4, with 8 bases lining up with TRBD1. This CDR3 is built from 17 residues. Germline trimming cut 4 bases from V and 0 bases from J; bases unmatched to any gene: 7. Germline V gives CDR1 SNHLY, CDR2 FYNNEI. The CDR3 region is CASSGDRKSATNEKLFF. The CDR3 DNA reads as TGTGCCAGCAGTGGGGACAGGAAATCTGCAACTAATGAAAAACTGTTTTTT.

At least ten counts were recorded for this clonotype. The chain uses TRBV12-3 or TRBV12-4 and TRBJ2-3; 8 bases agree with TRBD2. CDR3 length: 15 amino acids. With 3 bases clipped from V and 2 bases from J, the junction kept 4 bases outside the gene matches. The CDR3 DNA sequence: TGTGCCAGCAGTTTCAGCGGGGGTCACACAGATACGCAGTATTTT. This translates into CASSFSGGHTDTQYF.

This clonotype has a count of ten or more. The chain combines TRBV4-1 with TRBJ2-1; D not resolved. The CDR3 spans 14 residues. Germline CDR1 is MGHRA and CDR2 is YSYEKL. V lost 1 base, J lost 6 bases, and 10 bases lay in between. The CDR3 DNA sequence: TGCGCCAGCAGCCAAGCAGGTCCGGGCAATGAGCAGTTCTTC. Translation: CASSQAGPGNEQFF.

Many counts were recorded for this clonotype. This chain uses TRBV4-3 with TRBJ1-2; no clear D gene. V dropped 5 bases and J dropped 7 bases, with 14 bases sitting between them. The CDR3 totals 13 residues. Per the germline V gene, CDR1 is LGHNA and CDR2 is YSLEER. The CDR3 here is CASSSTPASGYTF. The CDR3 region has the DNA TGCGCCAGCAGCTCGACTCCAGCGTCTGGCTACACCTTC.

This clonotype came up many times. The rearrangement uses TRBV28 and TRBJ2-5; a possible D gene is TRBD1 (5 bases). CDR1 is MDHEN and CDR2 is SYDVKM in the germline V gene. The CDR3 is 14 amino acids. V was shortened by 6 bases and J by 5 bases, with 16 bases between the two germline ends. CDR3 loop: CASSTARGRETQYF. The CDR3 nucleotides read TGTGCCAGCAGCACGGCTAGGGGCAGGGAGACCCAGTACTTC. The whole variable domain, filled in from reference TRBV28 and TRBJ2-5, reads DVKVTQSSRYLVKRTGEKVFLECVQDMDHENMFWYRQDPGLGLRLIYFSYDVKMKEKGDIPEGYSVSREKKERFSLILESASTNQTSMYLCASSTARGRETQYFGPGTRLLVL.

This clonotype was recorded at least ten times. This rearrangement joins TRBV7-2 to TRBJ1-2; D is possibly TRBD1 (5 bases). Trimming took 1 base from V and 5 from J, leaving 11 bases between them. CDR3 size: 14 residues. Germline values: CDR1 SGHTA, CDR2 FQGNSA. In DNA, the CDR3 is TGTGCCAGCAGCTTAGTGGGGACGGGTTATGGCTACACCTTC. Translation gives CASSLVGTGYGYTF.

This chain connects TRBV3-1 to TRBJ1-1; a possible D gene is TRBD1 (6 bases). The length of the CDR3 is 14 residues. Looked up from germline, CDR1 is LGHDT and CDR2 is YNNKEL (reference sequence). The V and J ends lost 1 base and 4 bases respectively, with 10 bases between them. The CDR3 bases are TGTGCCAGCAGCCAAGCTAACAGGGCCACTGAAGCTTTCTTT. Its protein is CASSQANRATEAFF.